This T cell receptor beta chain was profiled in a study of T-cell memory formation after mild COVID-19. TCRdb recomputed calls from the 5' RACE reads with MiXCR, one row per CDR3 protein. The sample has a few hundred thousand distinct CDR3 sequences, approximately 15% seen once; the top ten hold around 21%. This CDR3 is 15 amino acids long. The germline gives CDR1 SGHAT, CDR2 FQNNGV. Trimming pared 3 bases from V and 2 bases from J, leaving 10 bases between. The rearrangement joins TRBV11-2 to TRBJ2-2; a weak D match, TRBD2 (6 bases). The sample taken for sequencing was PBMCs or a T cell subset sorted from them (not recorded which). This clonotype originated in a man aged 18 to 29 who had mild COVID-19 (a few samples of this study predate the infection). Cell type and time point are not known. CDR3 sequence reads: CASSFIGSNTGELFF. CDR3 coding DNA: TGTGCCAGCAGCTTCATCGGGAGCAACACCGGGGAGCTGTTTTTT.